Listed here are 6 T cell receptor beta chains from one sample, sequenced in a study of blood T cell repertoires in COVID-19. Clones were read by immunoSEQ multiplex PCR, and TCRdb kept only the in-frame ones, dropping some. This sample has about 300,000 clones; roughly 86% occur once, and the top ten carry over 1%. The sequencing sample was made of peripheral blood. These receptors came from a man between 65 and 80 years old with acute or convalescent COVID-19.

This chain connects TRBV6-5 to TRBJ2-7; possible D gene TRBD1, 6 bases. Trimming left V 3 bases short and J 1 base short, with 7 bases between. This CDR3 contains 13 residues. In germline, CDR1 is MNHEY, CDR2 SVGAGI. CDR3 in DNA: TGTGCCAGCAGTTATACAGGGTCCTACGAGCAGTACTTC. Translated, it gives CASSYTGSYEQYF.

CDR3 DNA: TGTGCCAGCAGCGTCCCGGGACAGGGGGAGACCCAGTACTTC. Translated: CASSVPGQGETQYF. The chain couples TRBV9 to TRBJ2-5, with TRBD1 identical over 10 bases. Trimming removed 2 bases from V and 5 bases from J; junction bases left unmatched: 3. The germline V gene encodes CDR1 SGDLS and CDR2 YYNGEE. This CDR3 contains 14 residues. The full variable domain, in which reference TRBV9 and TRBJ2-5 provide the parts outside the CDR3, is DSGVTQTPKHLITATGQRVTLRCSPRSGDLSVYWYQQSLDQGLQFLIQYYNGEERAKGNILERFSAQQFPDLHSELNLSSLELGDSALYFCASSVPGQGETQYFGPGTRLLVL.

The chain employs TRBV27 and TRBJ1-6, with a tentative D call TRBD1 (5 bases). Trimming cost V 3 bases and J 3 bases, with 18 bases left between them. This CDR3 is built from 18 residues. CDR1 and CDR2 from the germline V gene are MNHEY and SMNVEV (reference sequence). CDR3 region: CASSLEGPSAGYNSPLHF. The CDR3 bases are TGTGCCAGCAGTTTGGAGGGGCCCAGCGCAGGCTATAATTCACCCCTCCACTTT.

The chain has TRBV7-2 and TRBJ2-1; 10 bases line up with TRBD2. This CDR3 comprises 17 residues. Germline assignment: CDR1 SGHTA and CDR2 FQGNSA. Trimming removed 2 bases from V and 9 bases from J; junction bases left unmatched: 13. CDR3 in DNA: TGTGCCAGCAGCTTACTCCCAGCGGGAGGGCCTAATAGTGAGCAGTTCTTC. Amino acid sequence: CASSLLPAGGPNSEQFF.

This chain joins TRBV18 and TRBJ2-7, with 12 bases lining up with TRBD2. This CDR3 is built from 18 residues. CDR1 is KGHSH, CDR2 LQKENI, per germline. With 2 bases clipped from V and 3 bases from J, the junction kept 11 bases outside the gene matches. CDR3 sequence reads: CASSPTTSGSTGIYEQYF. Here the CDR3 DNA reads TGTGCCAGCTCACCAACGACTAGCGGGAGTACGGGTATCTACGAGCAGTACTTC. Variable domain in full (rest from reference TRBV18 and TRBJ2-7): NAGVMQNPRHLVRRRGQEARLRCSPMKGHSHVYWYRQLPEEGLKFMVYLQKENIIDESGMPKERFSAEFPKEGPSILRIQQVVRGDSAAYFCASSPTTSGSTGIYEQYFGPGTRLTVT.

The chain employs TRBV5-1 and TRBJ2-5; 11 nucleotides match TRBD1. CDR3 size: 14 residues. The V gene end was trimmed by 4 bases and the J gene end by 4 bases; junction bases not matched to a gene: 3. CDR1 and CDR2 (germline): SGHRS, YFSETQ. CDR3 loop: CASSKGQGGETQYF. For the CDR3, the DNA is TGCGCCAGCAGCAAGGGACAGGGGGGAGAGACCCAGTACTTC. Filled out from reference TRBV5-1 and TRBJ2-5, the complete variable domain reads KAGVTQTPRYLIKTRGQQVTLSCSPISGHRSVSWYQQTPGQGLQFLFEYFSETQRNKGNFPGRFSGRQFSNSRSEMNVSTLELGDSALYLCASSKGQGGETQYFGPGTRLLVL.